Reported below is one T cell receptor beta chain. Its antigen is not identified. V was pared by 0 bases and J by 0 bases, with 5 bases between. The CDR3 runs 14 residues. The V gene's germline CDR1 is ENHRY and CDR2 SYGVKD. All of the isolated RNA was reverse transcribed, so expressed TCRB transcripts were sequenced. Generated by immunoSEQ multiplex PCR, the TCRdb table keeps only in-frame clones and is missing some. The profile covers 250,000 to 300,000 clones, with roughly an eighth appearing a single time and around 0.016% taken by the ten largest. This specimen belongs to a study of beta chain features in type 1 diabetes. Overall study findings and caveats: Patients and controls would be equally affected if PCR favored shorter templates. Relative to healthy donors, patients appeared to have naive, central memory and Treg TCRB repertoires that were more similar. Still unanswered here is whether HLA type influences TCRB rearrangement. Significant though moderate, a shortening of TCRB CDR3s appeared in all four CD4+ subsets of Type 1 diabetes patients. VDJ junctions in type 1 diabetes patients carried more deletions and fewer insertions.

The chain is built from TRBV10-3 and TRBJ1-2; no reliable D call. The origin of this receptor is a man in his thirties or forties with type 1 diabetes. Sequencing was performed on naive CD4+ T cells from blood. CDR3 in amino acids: CAISESQANYGYTF. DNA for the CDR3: TGTGCCATCAGTGAGTCTCAGGCTAACTATGGCTACACCTTC.